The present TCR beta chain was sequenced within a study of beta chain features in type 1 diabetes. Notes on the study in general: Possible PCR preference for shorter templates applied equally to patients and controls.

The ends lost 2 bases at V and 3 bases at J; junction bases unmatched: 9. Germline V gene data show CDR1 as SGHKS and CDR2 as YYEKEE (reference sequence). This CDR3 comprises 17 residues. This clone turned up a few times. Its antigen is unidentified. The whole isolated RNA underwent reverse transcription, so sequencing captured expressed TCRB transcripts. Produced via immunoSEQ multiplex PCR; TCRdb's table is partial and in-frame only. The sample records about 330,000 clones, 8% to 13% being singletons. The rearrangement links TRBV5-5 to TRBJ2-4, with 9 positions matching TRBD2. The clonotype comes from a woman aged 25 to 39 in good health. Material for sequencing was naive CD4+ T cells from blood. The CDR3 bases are TGTGCCAGCAGCTTCGATAGCGGGAGCATGGGCAAAAACATTCAGTACTTC. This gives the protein CASSFDSGSMGKNIQYF.